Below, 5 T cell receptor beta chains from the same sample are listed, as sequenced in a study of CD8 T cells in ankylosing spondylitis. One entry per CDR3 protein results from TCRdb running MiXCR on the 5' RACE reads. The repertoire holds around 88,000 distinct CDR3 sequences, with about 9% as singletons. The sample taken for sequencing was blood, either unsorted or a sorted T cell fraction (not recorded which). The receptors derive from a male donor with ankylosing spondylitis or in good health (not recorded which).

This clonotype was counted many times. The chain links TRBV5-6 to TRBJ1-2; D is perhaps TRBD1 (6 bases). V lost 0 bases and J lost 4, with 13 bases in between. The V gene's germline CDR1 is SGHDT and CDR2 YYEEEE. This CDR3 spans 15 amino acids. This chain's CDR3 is CASSLVSDRIYGYTF. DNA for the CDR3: TGTGCCAGCAGCTTGGTGTCAGACAGGATCTATGGCTACACCTTC.

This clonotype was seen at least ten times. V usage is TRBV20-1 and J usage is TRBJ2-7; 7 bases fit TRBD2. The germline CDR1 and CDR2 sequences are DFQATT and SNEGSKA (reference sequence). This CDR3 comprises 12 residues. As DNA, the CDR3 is TGCAGGGCGTCTAGCGGAATATACGAGCAGTACTTC. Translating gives CRASSGIYEQYF.

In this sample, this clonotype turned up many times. For the CDR3, the DNA is TGCAGCGTTGAAACCTACAATGAGCAGTTCTTC. Its protein is CSVETYNEQFF. The chain uses TRBV29-1 and TRBJ2-1; D is unclear. From germline, CDR1 is SQVTM and CDR2 ANQGSEA. CDR3 size: 11 residues. Trimming pared 2 bases from V and 2 bases from J, leaving 1 base between.

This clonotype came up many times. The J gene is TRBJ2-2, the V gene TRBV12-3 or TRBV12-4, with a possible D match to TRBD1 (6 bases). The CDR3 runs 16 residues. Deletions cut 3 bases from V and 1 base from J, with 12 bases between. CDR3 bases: TGTGCCAGCAGTTTTGCCGGGGACATGAACACCGGGGAGCTGTTTTTT. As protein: CASSFAGDMNTGELFF.

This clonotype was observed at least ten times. The CDR3 DNA is TGTGCCAGCAGGGAGCACCAACCCGGGGAAGATACGCAGTATTTT. It is translated as CASREHQPGEDTQYF. The gene calls are TRBV6-1 and TRBJ2-3, with a possible D match to TRBD2 (5 bases). Trimming removed 6 bases at V and 5 bases at J, with 18 bases between. CDR1 is MNHNS, CDR2 SASEGT, per germline. This CDR3 spans 15 amino acids.